The 2 T cell receptor beta chains below were found in one sample sequenced in a study of T cell responses to AZD1222 COVID-19 vaccine. The repertoire was sequenced with immunoSEQ multiplex PCR; TCRdb's copy has only in-frame clones and lacks some. Here the sample spans 95,000 to 110,000 clones, approximately 86% being singletons. The starting material was peripheral blood, obtained on day 0 of AZD1222 vaccination. Receptors were obtained from an adult in good health.

This clone came up a few times. The chain uses TRBV6-2 or TRBV6-3 and TRBJ2-3, with 14 bases that match TRBD2. Germline CDR1 is MNHEY and CDR2 is SVGEGT. The CDR3 loop spans 17 amino acids. With V trimmed by 5 bases and J by 5 bases, 9 bases remained unmatched. The CDR3 is CASSGRLAGGLGDTQYF. The CDR3 region has the DNA TGTGCCAGCAGTGGCCGACTAGCGGGGGGGCTCGGAGATACGCAGTATTTT.

The chain employs TRBV6-5 and TRBJ2-1; 7 nucleotides match TRBD1. CDR1 and CDR2 from the germline V gene are MNHEY and SVGAGI. The CDR3 spans 15 residues. With 4 bases clipped from V and 5 bases from J, the junction kept 8 bases outside the gene matches. This CDR3 reads CASSFSGTADNEQFF. The CDR3 nucleotides are TGTGCCAGCAGTTTCTCCGGGACAGCCGACAATGAGCAGTTCTTC.